This T cell receptor beta chain came from a study of radiotherapy plus CTLA-4 blockade in lung cancer. Overall study: For approximately 17% of patients, objective responses occurred, and approximately 33% had disease control.

TCRdb's table, derived via immunoSEQ multiplex PCR, lists solely in-frame clones and lacks some. The data hold 40,000 or so clones, with about 80% observed a single time. The CDR3 is 16 amino acids. V was shortened by 6 bases and J by 4 bases, with 18 bases between the two germline ends. Germline CDR1 is LNHDA and CDR2 is SQIVND (reference sequence). As to this clone: The antigen is undetermined.

Study-wide findings and caveats: Radiotherapy with ipilimumab was followed by blood expansion of tumor-derived clones.

The input for sequencing was peripheral blood, taken from a patient treated with radiotherapy plus ipilimumab. This TCR was sampled from a human donor with non-small cell lung cancer who had stable disease on radiotherapy plus ipilimumab. The rearrangement links TRBV19 to TRBJ2-2; D may match TRBD1 or TRBD2 (5 bases each). CDR3 residues: CASRHRDRPTTGELFF. The CDR3 DNA sequence: TGTGCCAGTAGACACCGGGACCGGCCGACCACCGGGGAGCTGTTTTTT.